Shown below are 4 T cell receptor beta chains from a single sample sequenced in a study of PD-L1 blockade in urothelial cancer. TCRdb's copy holds only in-frame clones and misses some; the assay was immunoSEQ multiplex PCR. The sample holds tens of thousands of clones; approximately 86% are singletons and the top ten take about 2%. Sample time point: peripheral blood 6 weeks after treatment start. The material was PBMCs, obtained around atezolizumab (anti-PD-L1) treatment. These receptors all stem from a man between 50 and 59 years old with urothelial cancer.

The chain is built from TRBV7-2 and TRBJ2-4; D may be TRBD2 (5 bases). This CDR3 is built from 15 residues. With 10 bases removed from V and 0 bases from J, the gap between germline ends came to 16 bases. Germline V gives CDR1 SGHTA, CDR2 FQGNSA. CDR3 DNA sequence: TGTGCCACTAGAGCGGCAGGAGTAGCCAAAAACATTCAGTACTTC. Its protein product is CATRAAGVAKNIQYF. Filled out from reference TRBV7-2 and TRBJ2-4, the complete variable domain reads GAGVSQSPSNKVTEKGKDVELRCDPISGHTALYWYRQSLGQGLEFLIYFQGNSAPDKSGLPSDRFSAERTGGSVSTLTIQRTQQEDSAVYLCATRAAGVAKNIQYFGAGTRLSVL.

The chain uses TRBV6-1 and TRBJ1-1, with 8 positions matching TRBD1. V gave up 8 bases and J gave up 4 bases; unmatched junction bases: 6. Germline V gene data show CDR1 as MNHNS and CDR2 as SASEGT. CDR3 length: 13 residues. The CDR3 DNA reads as TGTGCCAGCCTGACAGGGGCGGTCACTGAAGCTTTCTTT. Its translation: CASLTGAVTEAFF.

The CDR3 is CASSTFQTQYF. The CDR3 nucleotides are TGTGCCAGCAGCACATTCCAGACCCAGTACTTC. V gene TRBV11-2 combines with J gene TRBJ2-5; the D is unclear. Deletions cut 5 bases from V and 6 bases from J, with 7 bases between. The CDR3 length is 11 residues. Germline CDR1 reads SGHAT; CDR2 reads FQNNGV.

In the case of this clone: The junction and the germline gene differ at one end; a read error may be behind it. V is TRBV7-7 and J is TRBJ2-5, with 7 bases identical to TRBD1. This CDR3 region has 15 residues. Germline CDR1 and CDR2: SSHAT and FNYEAQ (reference sequence). CDR3 nucleotide sequence: TGTGCTAGCAGCCCGAGACAGGGTTTGGGAGAGACCCAGTACTTC. Translating gives CASSPRQGLGETQYF.